These T cell receptor beta chains were read from a single sample in a study of cytomegalovirus exposure and HLA in healthy donors. Data came from immunoSEQ multiplex PCR; TCRdb stores just in-frame clones and leaves some out. The table shows under 200,000 clones, with approximately 80% occurring only once. The sample taken for sequencing was PBMCs. These receptors were taken from a woman aged 45-65 years in good health and CMV-seronegative. The CDR3 runs from the conserved cysteine through the conserved F or W. Fields, in order: D gene, J gene, V gene, clone size, CDR3 protein. A D gene is named only where the DNA matches it firmly. Clone size appears in some rows only: once, few, many, or a class for an expanded clone.

d_call: TRBD2; j_call: TRBJ2-7; v_call: TRBV6-5; clone_size: NA; cdr3_aa: CASSLAGDLYEQYF
d_call: NA; j_call: TRBJ2-7; v_call: TRBV7-9; clone_size: NA; cdr3_aa: CASSPYSYEQYF
d_call: TRBD1; j_call: TRBJ1-1; v_call: TRBV11-2; clone_size: NA; cdr3_aa: CASSLWDRGRTEAFF
d_call: TRBD2; j_call: TRBJ2-1; v_call: TRBV18; clone_size: NA; cdr3_aa: CASSRGGSYNEQFF
d_call: TRBD1; j_call: TRBJ1-5; v_call: TRBV15; clone_size: NA; cdr3_aa: CATSTGTGAARRPQHF
d_call: TRBD2; j_call: NA; v_call: TRBV28; clone_size: NA; cdr3_aa: CASSPRVRGLAGLYEQYF
d_call: NA; j_call: TRBJ2-2; v_call: TRBV7-9; clone_size: once; cdr3_aa: CASSLTGNTGELFF
d_call: NA; j_call: TRBJ2-7; v_call: TRBV28; clone_size: NA; cdr3_aa: CASSLPTPFGGLQRSFGEQYF
d_call: NA; j_call: TRBJ1-2; v_call: TRBV5-4; clone_size: NA; cdr3_aa: CASSAAGANYGYTF
d_call: TRBD2; j_call: TRBJ2-7; v_call: TRBV5-6; clone_size: NA; cdr3_aa: CASSPPTSGTGEQYF
d_call: NA; j_call: TRBJ2-7; v_call: TRBV18; clone_size: NA; cdr3_aa: CASSPQQGTLSYEQYF
d_call: TRBD2; j_call: TRBJ2-1; v_call: TRBV18; clone_size: NA; cdr3_aa: CASSRSGSGSYNEQFF
d_call: TRBD1; j_call: TRBJ1-3; v_call: TRBV28; clone_size: NA; cdr3_aa: CASSFPSDRGRVDTIYF
d_call: NA; j_call: TRBJ2-1; v_call: TRBV2; clone_size: NA; cdr3_aa: CASKQSGLASGNEQFF
d_call: NA; j_call: TRBJ2-2; v_call: TRBV6-5; clone_size: NA; cdr3_aa: CASSRGNAGELFF
d_call: NA; j_call: TRBJ2-5; v_call: TRBV28; clone_size: NA; cdr3_aa: CAITGVGETQYF
d_call: NA; j_call: TRBJ2-2; v_call: TRBV7-8; clone_size: few; cdr3_aa: CASTLLGGGDTGELFF
d_call: NA; j_call: TRBJ2-3; v_call: TRBV15; clone_size: NA; cdr3_aa: CATSRDFTDTQYF
d_call: NA; j_call: TRBJ2-7; v_call: TRBV19; clone_size: NA; cdr3_aa: CASSVAGWDYEQYF
d_call: TRBD2; j_call: TRBJ2-5; v_call: TRBV29-1; clone_size: NA; cdr3_aa: CSVLWASGGGKTQYF
d_call: TRBD2; j_call: TRBJ2-2; v_call: TRBV7-8; clone_size: NA; cdr3_aa: CASSQTLWRESTGELFF
d_call: NA; j_call: TRBJ1-4; v_call: TRBV28; clone_size: NA; cdr3_aa: CASSPPAGAGEKLFF
d_call: NA; j_call: TRBJ2-5; v_call: TRBV7-8; clone_size: NA; cdr3_aa: CASSFPETQYF
d_call: NA; j_call: TRBJ2-7; v_call: TRBV9; clone_size: few; cdr3_aa: CASSVDPGMGSEQYF
d_call: TRBD1; j_call: TRBJ2-2; v_call: TRBV7-2; clone_size: NA; cdr3_aa: CASSPQGAVGELFF
d_call: NA; j_call: TRBJ2-1; v_call: TRBV7-2; clone_size: NA; cdr3_aa: CASSLQGSYNEQFF
d_call: TRBD1; j_call: TRBJ1-5; v_call: TRBV28; clone_size: once; cdr3_aa: CASRGGQGGQPQHF
d_call: TRBD1; j_call: TRBJ1-1; v_call: TRBV11-2; clone_size: NA; cdr3_aa: CASRSVQGAQTEAFF
d_call: NA; j_call: TRBJ2-3; v_call: TRBV19; clone_size: few; cdr3_aa: CASSKRGHAGDTQYF
d_call: NA; j_call: TRBJ2-6; v_call: TRBV7-3; clone_size: once; cdr3_aa: CASSPMGGSGANVLTF
d_call: TRBD1; j_call: TRBJ1-3; v_call: TRBV6-4; clone_size: few; cdr3_aa: CASSPGQGTIYF
d_call: NA; j_call: TRBJ2-1; v_call: TRBV4-1; clone_size: NA; cdr3_aa: CASSRTLGAGPYNEQFF
d_call: NA; j_call: TRBJ2-5; v_call: TRBV19; clone_size: NA; cdr3_aa: CASSIVLTRETQYF
d_call: NA; j_call: TRBJ1-5; v_call: TRBV28; clone_size: NA; cdr3_aa: CASTLGGGSNQPQHF
d_call: NA; j_call: TRBJ2-7; v_call: TRBV9; clone_size: NA; cdr3_aa: CASSVSDFPYEQYF
d_call: TRBD1; j_call: TRBJ2-2; v_call: TRBV25-1; clone_size: NA; cdr3_aa: CASSDLRGTGELFF
d_call: TRBD1; j_call: TRBJ1-2; v_call: TRBV10-3; clone_size: NA; cdr3_aa: CAIRTRDSDYGYTF
d_call: TRBD2; j_call: TRBJ2-1; v_call: TRBV7-8; clone_size: NA; cdr3_aa: CASSLVASGYNEQFF
d_call: TRBD1; j_call: TRBJ1-5; v_call: TRBV2; clone_size: NA; cdr3_aa: CASSPQGAVQPQHF
d_call: NA; j_call: TRBJ2-5; v_call: TRBV19; clone_size: NA; cdr3_aa: CASMRGRHQETQYF
d_call: NA; j_call: TRBJ1-1; v_call: TRBV6-5; clone_size: NA; cdr3_aa: CASSYSNTGKNTEAFF
d_call: TRBD1; j_call: TRBJ2-4; v_call: TRBV7-9; clone_size: NA; cdr3_aa: CASKRGQGATKNIQYF
d_call: NA; j_call: TRBJ2-7; v_call: TRBV7-9; clone_size: NA; cdr3_aa: CASSLGTGRVTKEQYF
d_call: NA; j_call: TRBJ2-5; v_call: TRBV5-1; clone_size: NA; cdr3_aa: CASSFAPGMETQYF
d_call: TRBD2; j_call: TRBJ2-3; v_call: TRBV2; clone_size: NA; cdr3_aa: CAIDPPAGSSTDTQYF
d_call: NA; j_call: TRBJ2-3; v_call: TRBV10-3; clone_size: NA; cdr3_aa: CAISAQRSSGTDTQYF
d_call: TRBD2; j_call: TRBJ2-3; v_call: TRBV11-2; clone_size: NA; cdr3_aa: CASSSYSGSPTDTQYF
d_call: NA; j_call: TRBJ1-2; v_call: TRBV6-6; clone_size: NA; cdr3_aa: CASSYLMTEARYGYTF
d_call: TRBD1; j_call: TRBJ1-4; v_call: TRBV5-6; clone_size: NA; cdr3_aa: CASSSRDRAWGKLFF
d_call: NA; j_call: TRBJ2-2; v_call: TRBV18; clone_size: NA; cdr3_aa: CASSPRGYANTGELFF